The clone carrying this T cell receptor (beta chain) has a handful of counts. This record belongs to a study of blood T cells in healthy people across ages. This CDR3 spans 17 amino acids. The germline V gene has CDR1 MGHRA and CDR2 YSYEKL. V was trimmed by 5 bases and J by 0 bases, leaving 16 bases between them. For the second PCR, which ran for roughly 7 to 11 cycles, a sample-barcoded 5' primer and a J-beta primer mix were used. TCRdb fed the 5' RACE reads into MiXCR, producing one record per CDR3 protein. The profile covers around 1,000,000 distinct CDR3 sequences, with around two fifths appearing a single time and around 12% taken by the ten largest.

V usage is TRBV4-1 and J usage is TRBJ2-2; D might be TRBD1 (6 bases). Sequences were obtained from blood. This clonotype originated in a man aged 18 to 35 in good health. CDR3 in DNA: TGCGCCAGCAGCTACAGGGTAAGGCGGACGAACACCGGGGAGCTGTTTTTT. Translating it yields CASSYRVRRTNTGELFF.